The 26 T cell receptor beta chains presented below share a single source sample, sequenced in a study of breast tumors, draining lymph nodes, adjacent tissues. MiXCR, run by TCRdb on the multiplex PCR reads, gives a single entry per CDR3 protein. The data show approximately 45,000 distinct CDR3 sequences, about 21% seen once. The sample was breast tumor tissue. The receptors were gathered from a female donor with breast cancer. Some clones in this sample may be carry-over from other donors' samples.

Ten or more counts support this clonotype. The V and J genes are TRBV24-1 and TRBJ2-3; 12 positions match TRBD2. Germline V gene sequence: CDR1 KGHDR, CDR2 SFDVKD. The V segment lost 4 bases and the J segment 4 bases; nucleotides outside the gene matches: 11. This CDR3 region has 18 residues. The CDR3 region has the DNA TGTGCCACCAGTGAGGGACTAGCGGGTGCCTATATCGCAGATACGCAGTATTTT. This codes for CATSEGLAGAYIADTQYF.

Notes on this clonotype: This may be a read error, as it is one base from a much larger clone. The CDR3 DNA follows: TGTGCCAGTAGTATAGGGACAGGGTGGGCTGATGAAAAACTGTTTTTT. Residues: CASSIGTGWADEKLFF. The chain couples TRBV19 to TRBJ1-4, with 8 bases that match TRBD1. Germline trimming cut 1 base from V and 6 bases from J; bases unmatched to any gene: 7. The CDR3 spans 16 residues. Looked up from germline, CDR1 is LNHDA and CDR2 is SQIVND (reference sequence).

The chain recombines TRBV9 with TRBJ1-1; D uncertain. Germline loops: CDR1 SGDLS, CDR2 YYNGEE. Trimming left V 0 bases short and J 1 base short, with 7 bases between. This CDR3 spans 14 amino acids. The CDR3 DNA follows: TGTGCCAGCAGCGTAGAACAGAAGAACACTGAAGCTTTCTTT. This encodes CASSVEQKNTEAFF.

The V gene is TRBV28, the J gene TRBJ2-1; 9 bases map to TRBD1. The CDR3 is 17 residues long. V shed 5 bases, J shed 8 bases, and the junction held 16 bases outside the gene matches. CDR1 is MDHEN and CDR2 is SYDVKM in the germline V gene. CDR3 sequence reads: CASSIGGAGTGWDEQFF. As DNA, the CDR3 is TGTGCCAGCAGTATTGGGGGGGCCGGGACAGGGTGGGATGAGCAGTTCTTC.

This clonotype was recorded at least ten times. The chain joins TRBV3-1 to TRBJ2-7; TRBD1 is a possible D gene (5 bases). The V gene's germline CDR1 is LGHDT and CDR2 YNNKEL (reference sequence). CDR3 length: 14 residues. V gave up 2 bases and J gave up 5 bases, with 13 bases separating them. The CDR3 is CASSQLTVSNEQYF. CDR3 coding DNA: TGTGCCAGCAGCCAACTGACAGTATCCAACGAGCAGTACTTC.

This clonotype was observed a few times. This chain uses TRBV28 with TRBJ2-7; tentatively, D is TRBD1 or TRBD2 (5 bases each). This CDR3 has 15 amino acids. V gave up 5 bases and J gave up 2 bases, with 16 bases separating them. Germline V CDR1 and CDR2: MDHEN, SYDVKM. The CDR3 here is CASSLPGTDAYEQYF. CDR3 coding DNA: TGTGCCAGCAGTCTACCCGGGACGGACGCCTACGAGCAGTACTTC.

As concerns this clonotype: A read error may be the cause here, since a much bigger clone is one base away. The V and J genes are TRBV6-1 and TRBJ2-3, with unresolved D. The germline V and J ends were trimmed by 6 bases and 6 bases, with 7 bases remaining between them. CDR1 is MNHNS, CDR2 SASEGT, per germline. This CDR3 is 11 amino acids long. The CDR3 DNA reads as TGTGCCAGCAGACCAAGGGATACGCAGTATTTT. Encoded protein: CASRPRDTQYF.

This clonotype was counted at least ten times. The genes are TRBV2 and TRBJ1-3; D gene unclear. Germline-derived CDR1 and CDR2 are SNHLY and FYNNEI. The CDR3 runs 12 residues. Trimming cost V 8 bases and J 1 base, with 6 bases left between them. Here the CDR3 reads CASGESGNTIYF. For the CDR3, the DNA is TGTGCCAGCGGGGAGTCTGGAAACACCATATATTTT. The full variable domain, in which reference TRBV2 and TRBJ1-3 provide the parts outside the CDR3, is EPEVTQTPSHQVTQMGQEVILRCVPISNHLYFYWYRQILGQKVEFLVSFYNNEISEKSEIFDDQFSVERPDGSNFTLKIRSTKLEDSAMYFCASGESGNTIYFGEGSWLTVV.

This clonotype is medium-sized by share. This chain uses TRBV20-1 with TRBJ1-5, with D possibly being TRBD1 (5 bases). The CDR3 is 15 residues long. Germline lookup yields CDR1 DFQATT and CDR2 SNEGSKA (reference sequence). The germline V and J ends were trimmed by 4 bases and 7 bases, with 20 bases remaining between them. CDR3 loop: CSATGAVGRGQPQHF. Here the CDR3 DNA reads TGCAGTGCTACCGGAGCGGTGGGGAGGGGACAGCCCCAGCATTTT.

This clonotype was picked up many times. CDR3 sequence reads: CASSQGGARQYF. CDR3 nucleotides: TGCGCCAGCAGCCAAGGGGGCGCGAGGCAGTACTTC. The rearrangement links TRBV5-1 to TRBJ2-7, with 7 bases aligning to TRBD1. Germline CDR1 SGHRS, CDR2 YFSETQ. The V and J ends lost 4 bases and 9 bases, in that order; junction bases with no gene match: 7. The CDR3 is made up of 12 amino acids. Variable domain in full (rest from reference TRBV5-1 and TRBJ2-7): KAGVTQTPRYLIKTRGQQVTLSCSPISGHRSVSWYQQTPGQGLQFLFEYFSETQRNKGNFPGRFSGRQFSNSRSEMNVSTLELGDSALYLCASSQGGARQYFGPGTRLTVT.

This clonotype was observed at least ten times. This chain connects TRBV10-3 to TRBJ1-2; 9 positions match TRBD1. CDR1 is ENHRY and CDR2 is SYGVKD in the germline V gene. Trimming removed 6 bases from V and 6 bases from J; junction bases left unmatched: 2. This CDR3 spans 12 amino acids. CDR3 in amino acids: CAIRGDRDGYTF. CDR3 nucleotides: TGTGCCATCAGGGGGGACAGGGATGGCTACACCTTC.

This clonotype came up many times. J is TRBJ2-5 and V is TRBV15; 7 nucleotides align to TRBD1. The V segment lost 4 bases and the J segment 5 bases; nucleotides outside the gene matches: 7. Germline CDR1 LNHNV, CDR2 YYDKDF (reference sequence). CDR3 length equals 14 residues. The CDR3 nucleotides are TGTGCCACCAGCACAAGAGGGGGCTCGGAGACCCAGTACTTC. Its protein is CATSTRGGSETQYF.

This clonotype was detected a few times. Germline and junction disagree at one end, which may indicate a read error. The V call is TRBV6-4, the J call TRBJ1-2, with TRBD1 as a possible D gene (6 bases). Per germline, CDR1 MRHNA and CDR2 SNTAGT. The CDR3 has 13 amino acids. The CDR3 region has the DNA TGTACCAGCAGTACAGGGCCTGGCTATGGCTACACCTTC. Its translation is CTSSTGPGYGYTF.

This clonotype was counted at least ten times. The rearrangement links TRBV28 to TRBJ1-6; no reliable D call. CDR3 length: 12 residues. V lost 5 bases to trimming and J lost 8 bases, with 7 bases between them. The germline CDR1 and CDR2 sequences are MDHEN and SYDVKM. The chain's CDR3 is CASSTGDSPLHF. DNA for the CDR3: TGTGCCAGCAGTACCGGGGATTCACCCCTCCACTTT.

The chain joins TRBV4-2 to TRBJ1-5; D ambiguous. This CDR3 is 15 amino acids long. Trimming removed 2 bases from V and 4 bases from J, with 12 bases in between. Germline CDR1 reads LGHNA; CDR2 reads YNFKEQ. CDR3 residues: CASSQNWRANQPQHF. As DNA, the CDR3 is TGTGCCAGCAGCCAAAATTGGCGAGCTAATCAGCCCCAGCATTTT.

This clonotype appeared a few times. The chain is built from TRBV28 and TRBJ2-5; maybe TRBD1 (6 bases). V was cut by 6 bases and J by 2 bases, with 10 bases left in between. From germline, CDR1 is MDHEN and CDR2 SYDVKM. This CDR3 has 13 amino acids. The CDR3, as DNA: TGTGCCAGCAGCAGGGGTCGGCAAGAGACCCAGTACTTC. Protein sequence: CASSRGRQETQYF.

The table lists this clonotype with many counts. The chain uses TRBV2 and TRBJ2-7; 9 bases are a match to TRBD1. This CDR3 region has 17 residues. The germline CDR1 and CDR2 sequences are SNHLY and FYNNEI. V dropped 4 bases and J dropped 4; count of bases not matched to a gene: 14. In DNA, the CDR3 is TGTGCCAGCAGTGTCTCGATTACAGGGGGCGAGGAGTACGAGCAGTACTTC. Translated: CASSVSITGGEEYEQYF.

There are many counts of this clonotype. The CDR3 sequence is CASSYSRVTGELFF. CDR3 bases: TGTGCCAGCAGTTACTCGAGGGTCACCGGGGAGCTGTTTTTT. The V and J genes are TRBV6-5 and TRBJ2-2; D possibly corresponds to TRBD2 (5 bases). Trimming took off 0 bases at V and 4 bases at J, with 6 bases between the two ends. Germline CDR1 is MNHEY and CDR2 is SVGAGI. The length of the CDR3 is 14 residues.

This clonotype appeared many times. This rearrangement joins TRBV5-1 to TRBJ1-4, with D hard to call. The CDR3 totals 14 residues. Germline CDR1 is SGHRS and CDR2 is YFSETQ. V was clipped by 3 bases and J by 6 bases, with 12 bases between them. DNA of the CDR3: TGCGCCAGCAGCTCCCAGTCTAGGCATGAAAAACTGTTTTTT. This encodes CASSSQSRHEKLFF. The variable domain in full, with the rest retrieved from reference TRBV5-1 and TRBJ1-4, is KAGVTQTPRYLIKTRGQQVTLSCSPISGHRSVSWYQQTPGQGLQFLFEYFSETQRNKGNFPGRFSGRQFSNSRSEMNVSTLELGDSALYLCASSSQSRHEKLFFGSGTQLSVL.

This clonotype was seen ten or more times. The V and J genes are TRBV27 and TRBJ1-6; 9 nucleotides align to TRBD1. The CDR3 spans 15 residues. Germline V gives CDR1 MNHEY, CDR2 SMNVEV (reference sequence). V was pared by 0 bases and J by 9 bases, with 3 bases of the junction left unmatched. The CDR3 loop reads CASSLSGQGISPLHF. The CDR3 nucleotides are TGTGCCAGCAGTTTATCGGGACAGGGAATTTCACCCCTCCACTTT.

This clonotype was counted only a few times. CDR3 nucleotide sequence: TGTGCCAGCAGCCCGGAGGGGTCGGGGGGCTATGGCTACACCTTC. Amino acids: CASSPEGSGGYGYTF. The chain combines TRBV5-4 with TRBJ1-2; the D gene is possibly TRBD1 (5 bases). The CDR3 consists of 15 residues. CDR1 SGHNT and CDR2 YYREEE come from the germline V gene (reference sequence). V lost 4 bases, J lost 4 bases, and 17 bases lay in between. The variable domain in full, completed from reference TRBV5-4 and TRBJ1-2, reads ETGVTQSPTHLIKTRGQQVTLRCSSQSGHNTVSWYQQALGQGPQFIFQYYREEENGRGNFPPRFSGLQFPNYSSELNVNALELDDSALYLCASSPEGSGGYGYTFGSGTRLTVV.

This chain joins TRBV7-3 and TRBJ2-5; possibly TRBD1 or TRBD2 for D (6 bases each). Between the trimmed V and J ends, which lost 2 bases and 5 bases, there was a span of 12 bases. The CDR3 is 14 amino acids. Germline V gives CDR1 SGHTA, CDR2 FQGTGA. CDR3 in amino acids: CASSLGGPGETQYF. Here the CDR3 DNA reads TGTGCCAGCAGCTTAGGGGGGCCGGGGGAGACCCAGTACTTC.

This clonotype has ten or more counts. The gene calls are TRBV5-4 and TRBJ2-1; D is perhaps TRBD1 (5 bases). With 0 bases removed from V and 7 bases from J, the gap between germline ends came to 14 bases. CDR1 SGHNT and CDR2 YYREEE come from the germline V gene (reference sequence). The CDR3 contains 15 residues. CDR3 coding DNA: TGTGCCAGCAGCTTGGTTGGGGCCGGGCGGAATGAGCAGTTCTTC. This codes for CASSLVGAGRNEQFF.

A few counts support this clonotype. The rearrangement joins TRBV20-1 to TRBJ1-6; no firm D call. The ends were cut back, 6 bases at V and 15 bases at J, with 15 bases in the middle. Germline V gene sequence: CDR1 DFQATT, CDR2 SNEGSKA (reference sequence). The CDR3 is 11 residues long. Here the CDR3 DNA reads TGCAGTGCCCGGATGGGCTATCTCCTCCACTTT. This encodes CSARMGYLLHF.

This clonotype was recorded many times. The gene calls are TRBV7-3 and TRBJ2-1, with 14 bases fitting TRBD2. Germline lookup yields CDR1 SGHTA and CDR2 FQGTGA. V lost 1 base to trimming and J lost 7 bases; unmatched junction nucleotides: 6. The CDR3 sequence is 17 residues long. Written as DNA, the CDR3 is TGTGCCAGCAGCTTAATACGGACTAGCGGGAGGTTAAATGAGCAGTTCTTC. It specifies CASSLIRTSGRLNEQFF. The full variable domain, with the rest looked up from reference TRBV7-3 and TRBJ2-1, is GAGVSQTPSNKVTEKGKYVELRCDPISGHTALYWYRQSLGQGPEFLIYFQGTGAADDSGLPNDRFFAVRPEGSVSTLKIQRTERGDSAVYLCASSLIRTSGRLNEQFFGPGTRLTVL.

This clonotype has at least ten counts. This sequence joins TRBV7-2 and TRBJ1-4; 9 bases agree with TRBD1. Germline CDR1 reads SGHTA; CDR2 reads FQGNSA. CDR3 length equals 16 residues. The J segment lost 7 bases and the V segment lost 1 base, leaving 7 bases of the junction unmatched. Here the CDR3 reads CASSLDVGTGFEKLFF. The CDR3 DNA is TGTGCCAGCAGCTTAGATGTGGGGACAGGGTTTGAAAAACTGTTTTTT.